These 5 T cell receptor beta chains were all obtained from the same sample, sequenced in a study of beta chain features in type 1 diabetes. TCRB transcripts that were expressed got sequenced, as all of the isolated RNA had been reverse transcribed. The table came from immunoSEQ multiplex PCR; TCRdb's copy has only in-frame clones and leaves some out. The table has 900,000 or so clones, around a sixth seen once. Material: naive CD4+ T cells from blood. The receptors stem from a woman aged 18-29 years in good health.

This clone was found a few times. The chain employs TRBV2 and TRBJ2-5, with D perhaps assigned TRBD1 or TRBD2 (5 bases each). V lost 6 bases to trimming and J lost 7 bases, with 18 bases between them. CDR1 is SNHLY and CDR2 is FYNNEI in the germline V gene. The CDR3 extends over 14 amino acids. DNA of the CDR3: TGTGCCAGCAGCGTCGATAGGGACGTGGGGACCCAGTACTTC. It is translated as CASSVDRDVGTQYF.

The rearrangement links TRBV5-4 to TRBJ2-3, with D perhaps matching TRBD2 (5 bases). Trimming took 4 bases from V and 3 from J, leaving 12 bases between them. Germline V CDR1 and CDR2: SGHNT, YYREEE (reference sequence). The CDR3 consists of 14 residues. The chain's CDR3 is CASSPRGSTDTQYF. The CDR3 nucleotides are TGTGCCAGCAGCCCCCGGGGATCTACAGATACGCAGTATTTT.

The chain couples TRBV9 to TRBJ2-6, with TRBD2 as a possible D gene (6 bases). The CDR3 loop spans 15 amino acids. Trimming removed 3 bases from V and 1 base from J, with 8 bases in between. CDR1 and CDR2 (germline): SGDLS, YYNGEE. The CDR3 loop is CASSARESGANVLTF. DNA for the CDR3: TGTGCCAGCAGCGCGCGGGAATCTGGGGCCAACGTCCTGACTTTC.

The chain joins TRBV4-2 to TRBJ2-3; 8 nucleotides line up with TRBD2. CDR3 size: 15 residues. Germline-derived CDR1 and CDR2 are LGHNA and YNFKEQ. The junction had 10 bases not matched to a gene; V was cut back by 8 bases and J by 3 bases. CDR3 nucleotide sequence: TGTGCCAGCCGGTCTCAGCGGGAGTGGACAGATACGCAGTATTTT. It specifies CASRSQREWTDTQYF.

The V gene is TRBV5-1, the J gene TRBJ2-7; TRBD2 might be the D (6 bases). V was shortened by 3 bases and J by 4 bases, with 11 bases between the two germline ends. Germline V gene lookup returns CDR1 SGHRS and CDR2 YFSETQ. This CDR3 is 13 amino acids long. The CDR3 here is CASSSGSVYEQYF. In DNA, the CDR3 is TGCGCCAGCAGCTCCGGGAGCGTTTACGAGCAGTACTTC. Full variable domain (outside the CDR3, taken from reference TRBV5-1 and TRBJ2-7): KAGVTQTPRYLIKTRGQQVTLSCSPISGHRSVSWYQQTPGQGLQFLFEYFSETQRNKGNFPGRFSGRQFSNSRSEMNVSTLELGDSALYLCASSSGSVYEQYFGPGTRLTVT.